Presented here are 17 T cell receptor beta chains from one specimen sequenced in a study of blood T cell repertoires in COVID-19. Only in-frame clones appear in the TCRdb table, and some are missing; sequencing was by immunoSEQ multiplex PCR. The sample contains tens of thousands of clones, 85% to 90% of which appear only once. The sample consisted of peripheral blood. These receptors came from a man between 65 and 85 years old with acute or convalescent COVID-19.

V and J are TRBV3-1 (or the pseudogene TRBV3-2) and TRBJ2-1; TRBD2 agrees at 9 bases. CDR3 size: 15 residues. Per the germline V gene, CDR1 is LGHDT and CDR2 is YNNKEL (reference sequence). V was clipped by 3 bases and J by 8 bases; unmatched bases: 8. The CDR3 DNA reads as TGTGCCAGCAGCCAGCGACTAGCGGCGACCGATGAGCAGTTCTTC. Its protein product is CASSQRLAATDEQFF.

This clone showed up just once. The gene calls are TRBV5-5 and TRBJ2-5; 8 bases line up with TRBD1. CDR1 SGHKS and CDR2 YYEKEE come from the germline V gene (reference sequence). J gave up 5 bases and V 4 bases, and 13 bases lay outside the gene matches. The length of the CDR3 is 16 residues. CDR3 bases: TGTGCCAGCAGCCCTGGTTGGTCCGACAGGGGCGAGACCCAGTACTTC. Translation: CASSPGWSDRGETQYF. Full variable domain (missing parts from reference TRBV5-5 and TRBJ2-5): DAGVTQSPTHLIKTRGQQVTLRCSPISGHKSVSWYQQVLGQGPQFIFQYYEKEERGRGNFPDRFSARQFPNYSSELNVNALLLGDSALYLCASSPGWSDRGETQYFGPGTRLLVL.

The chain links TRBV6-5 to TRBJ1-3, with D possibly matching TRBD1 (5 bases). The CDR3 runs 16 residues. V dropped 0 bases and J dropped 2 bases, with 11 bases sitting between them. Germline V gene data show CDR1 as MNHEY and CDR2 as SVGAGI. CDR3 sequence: CASSYSRQLPGNTIYF. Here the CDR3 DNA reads TGTGCCAGCAGTTACTCGAGACAGTTGCCTGGAAACACCATATATTTT.

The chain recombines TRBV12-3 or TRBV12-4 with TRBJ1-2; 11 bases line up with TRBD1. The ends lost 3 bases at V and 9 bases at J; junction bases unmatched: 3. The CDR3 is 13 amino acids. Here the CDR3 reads CASSFGTGGRYTF. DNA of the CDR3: TGTGCCAGCAGTTTCGGGACAGGGGGTCGCTACACCTTC.

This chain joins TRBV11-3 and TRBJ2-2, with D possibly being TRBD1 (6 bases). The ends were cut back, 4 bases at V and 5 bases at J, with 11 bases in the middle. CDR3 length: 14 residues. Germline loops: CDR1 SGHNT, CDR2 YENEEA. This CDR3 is CASSSNRVTGELFF. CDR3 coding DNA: TGTGCCAGCAGCTCCAACAGGGTTACCGGGGAGCTGTTTTTT.

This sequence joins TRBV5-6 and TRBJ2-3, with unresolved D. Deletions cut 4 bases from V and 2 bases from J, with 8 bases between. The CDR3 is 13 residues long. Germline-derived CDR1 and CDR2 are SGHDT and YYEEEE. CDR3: CASSLVYTDTQYF. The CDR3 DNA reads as TGTGCCAGCAGCCTTGTGTACACAGATACGCAGTATTTT.

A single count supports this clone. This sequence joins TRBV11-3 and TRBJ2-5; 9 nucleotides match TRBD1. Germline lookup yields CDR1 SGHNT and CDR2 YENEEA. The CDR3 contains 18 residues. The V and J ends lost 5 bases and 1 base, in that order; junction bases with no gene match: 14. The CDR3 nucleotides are TGTGCCAGCAGCCAGGGACAGGGAGCGTCGTTATTCCAAGAGACCCAGTACTTC. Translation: CASSQGQGASLFQETQYF.

The CDR3 DNA is TGTGCCAGTAGGGACAGCGACCTTGGGGATACGCAGTATTTT. It specifies CASRDSDLGDTQYF. The chain joins TRBV19 to TRBJ2-3, with a tentative D call TRBD1 (6 bases). Germline lookup yields CDR1 LNHDA and CDR2 SQIVND (reference sequence). There are 14 residues in the CDR3. V was cut by 6 bases and J by 6 bases, with 16 bases left in between.

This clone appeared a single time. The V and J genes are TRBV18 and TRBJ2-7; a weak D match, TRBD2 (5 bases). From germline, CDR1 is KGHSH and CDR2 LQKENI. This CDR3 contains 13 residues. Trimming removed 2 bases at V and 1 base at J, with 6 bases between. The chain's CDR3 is CASSPTGSYEQYF. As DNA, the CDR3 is TGTGCCAGCTCACCAACGGGGTCCTACGAGCAGTACTTC.

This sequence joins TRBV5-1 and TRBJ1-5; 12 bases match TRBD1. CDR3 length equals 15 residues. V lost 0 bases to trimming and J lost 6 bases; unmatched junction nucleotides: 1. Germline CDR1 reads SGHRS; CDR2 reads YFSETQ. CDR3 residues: CASSLEGQGAQPQHF. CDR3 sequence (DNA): TGCGCCAGCAGCTTGGAGGGACAGGGGGCTCAGCCCCAGCATTTT.

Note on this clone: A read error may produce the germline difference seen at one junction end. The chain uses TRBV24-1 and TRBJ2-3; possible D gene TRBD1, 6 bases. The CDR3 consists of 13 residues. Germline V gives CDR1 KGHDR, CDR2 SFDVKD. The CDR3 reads CAISQGFTDTQYF. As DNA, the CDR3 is TGTGCCATCAGTCAGGGGTTCACAGATACGCAGTATTTT.

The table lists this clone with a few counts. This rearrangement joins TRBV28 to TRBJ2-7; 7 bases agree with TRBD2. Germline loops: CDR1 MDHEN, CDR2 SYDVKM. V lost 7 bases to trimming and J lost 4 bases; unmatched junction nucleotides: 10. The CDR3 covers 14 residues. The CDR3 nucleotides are TGTGCCAGCACCTCACCCGGGAGGAATTACGAGCAGTACTTC. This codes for CASTSPGRNYEQYF.

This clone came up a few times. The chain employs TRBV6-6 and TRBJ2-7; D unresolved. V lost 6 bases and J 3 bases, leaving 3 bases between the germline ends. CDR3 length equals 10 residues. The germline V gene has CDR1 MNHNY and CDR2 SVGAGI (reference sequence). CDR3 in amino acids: CASSLYEQYF. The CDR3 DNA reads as TGTGCCAGCAGCCTCTACGAGCAGTACTTC.

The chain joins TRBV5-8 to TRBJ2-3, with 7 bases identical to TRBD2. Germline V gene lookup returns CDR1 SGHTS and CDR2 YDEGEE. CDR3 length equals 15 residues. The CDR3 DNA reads TGTGTGGGGGGGACGAGGCCCGATTCCACAGATACGCAGTATTTT. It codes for CVGGTRPDSTDTQYF. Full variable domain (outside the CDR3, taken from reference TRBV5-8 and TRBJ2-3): EAGVTQSPTHLIKTRGQQATLRCSPISGHTSVYWYQQALGLGLQFLLWYDEGEERNRGNFPPRFSGRQFPNYSSELNVNALELEDSALYLCVGGTRPDSTDTQYFGPGTRLTVL.

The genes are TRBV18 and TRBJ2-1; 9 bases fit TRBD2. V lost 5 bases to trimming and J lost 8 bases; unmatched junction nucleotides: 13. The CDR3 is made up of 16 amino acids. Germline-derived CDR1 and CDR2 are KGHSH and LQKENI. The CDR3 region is CASSERPAGGTHEQFF. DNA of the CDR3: TGTGCCAGCTCAGAGCGTCCCGCGGGAGGGACCCATGAGCAGTTCTTC. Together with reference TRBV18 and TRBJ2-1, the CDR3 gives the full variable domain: NAGVMQNPRHLVRRRGQEARLRCSPMKGHSHVYWYRQLPEEGLKFMVYLQKENIIDESGMPKERFSAEFPKEGPSILRIQQVVRGDSAAYFCASSERPAGGTHEQFFGPGTRLTVL.

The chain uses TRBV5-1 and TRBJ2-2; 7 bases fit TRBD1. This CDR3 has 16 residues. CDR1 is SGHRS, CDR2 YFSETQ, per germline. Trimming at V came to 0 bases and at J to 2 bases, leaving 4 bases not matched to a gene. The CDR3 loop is CASSLEGTVNTGELFF. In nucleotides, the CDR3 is TGCGCCAGCAGCTTGGAAGGGACAGTTAACACCGGGGAGCTGTTTTTT.

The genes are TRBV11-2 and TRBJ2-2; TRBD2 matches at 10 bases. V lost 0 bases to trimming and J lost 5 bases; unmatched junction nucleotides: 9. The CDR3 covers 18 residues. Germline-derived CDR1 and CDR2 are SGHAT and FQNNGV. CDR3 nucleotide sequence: TGTGCCAGCAGCTTAGATCCTCCTAGCGGGGGATCAACCGGGGAGCTGTTTTTT. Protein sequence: CASSLDPPSGGSTGELFF.